The 23 T cell receptor beta chains below all came from one sample that was sequenced in a study of CD8 T cell repertoires and HIV-1 epitope variants. No cognate antigen is known for these TCRs. The data were produced by immunoSEQ multiplex PCR, yet TCRdb's version contains in-frame clones alone and is incomplete. The sample carries 5,000 or so clones, about two thirds recorded once. Sequencing input: cultured CD8+ T cells derived from PBMCs. Receptor source: a male donor with HIV.

This chain links TRBV9 with TRBJ2-1; no firm D call. The CDR3 loop spans 16 amino acids. The germline V and J ends were trimmed by 0 bases and 0 bases, with 10 bases remaining between them. Germline CDR1 is SGDLS and CDR2 is YYNGEE. The CDR3 region is CASSVEAGSSYNEQFF. The CDR3 DNA reads as TGTGCCAGCAGCGTAGAAGCCGGTAGCTCCTACAATGAGCAGTTCTTC.

The V call is TRBV7-2, the J call TRBJ2-1; a weak D match, TRBD2 (5 bases). CDR3 length equals 14 residues. The V end was cut by 5 bases, the J end by 6 bases, with 14 bases between. From germline, CDR1 is SGHTA and CDR2 FQGNSA. CDR3 sequence reads: CASSTVRETNEQFF. The CDR3 nucleotides are TGTGCCAGCAGCACTGTTCGGGAAACCAATGAGCAGTTCTTC.

This chain links TRBV6-6 with TRBJ2-7; D remains unclear. CDR3 length equals 15 residues. Trimming shortened V by 5 bases and J by 0 bases, and 14 bases separated the two germline ends. Germline CDR1 is MNHNY and CDR2 is SVGAGI (reference sequence). The CDR3 bases are TGTGCCAGCAGTCCCCCCGAGAAGGCCTCCTACGAGCAGTACTTC. Amino acid sequence: CASSPPEKASYEQYF.

This clone was recorded a few times. The chain uses TRBV4-1 and TRBJ1-2; unclear D gene. Deletions cut 0 bases from V and 3 bases from J, with 14 bases between. Germline V gene data show CDR1 as MGHRA and CDR2 as YSYEKL. This CDR3 contains 16 residues. CDR3 sequence (DNA): TGCGCCAGCAGCCAAGATCCCGTCGAACTCGACTATGGCTACACCTTC. Amino acids: CASSQDPVELDYGYTF.

This clone came up once. The chain recombines TRBV7-9 with TRBJ1-1, with 8 bases that match TRBD1. Germline lookup yields CDR1 SEHNR and CDR2 FQNEAQ (reference sequence). The CDR3 is 19 amino acids. V was pared by 2 bases and J by 0 bases, with 14 bases of the junction left unmatched. The CDR3 sequence is CASSLSSVATGVMNTEAFF. The CDR3 DNA follows: TGTGCCAGCAGCTTATCTTCGGTAGCGACAGGGGTGATGAACACTGAAGCTTTCTTT.

The rearrangement joins TRBV10-2 to TRBJ2-3; 7 bases line up with TRBD2. From germline, CDR1 is WSHSY and CDR2 SAAADI. The V segment lost 7 bases and the J segment 3 bases; nucleotides outside the gene matches: 10. The CDR3 is made up of 15 amino acids. The CDR3 sequence: CASMGGADWTDTQYF. In nucleotides, the CDR3 is TGCGCCAGCATGGGAGGGGCGGATTGGACAGATACGCAGTATTTT.

The chain is built from TRBV25-1 and TRBJ2-1; D not resolved. The CDR3 has 11 residues. Germline CDR1 is MGHDK and CDR2 is SYGVNS. V dropped 5 bases and J dropped 9 bases, with 8 bases sitting between them. CDR3 loop: CASSRLGEQFF. The CDR3 region has the DNA TGTGCCAGCAGTCGGCTCGGTGAGCAGTTCTTC.

The chain carries TRBV9 and TRBJ1-6; the D gene is possibly TRBD1 (6 bases). The V gene's germline CDR1 is SGDLS and CDR2 YYNGEE. The CDR3 is made up of 15 amino acids. V was shortened by 0 bases and J by 2 bases, with 6 bases between the two germline ends. The CDR3 reads CASSVGQAYNSPLHF. The DNA for the CDR3 is TGTGCCAGCAGCGTAGGACAGGCCTATAATTCACCCCTCCACTTT.

The CDR3 sequence is CASSPVGGAVIQETQYF. The CDR3 DNA follows: TGTGCCAGCAGCCCTGTAGGAGGAGCTGTAATCCAAGAGACCCAGTACTTC. The chain joins TRBV7-9 to TRBJ2-5; the D gene is possibly TRBD2 (5 bases). Per germline, CDR1 SEHNR and CDR2 FQNEAQ (reference sequence). With 5 bases removed from V and 1 base from J, the gap between germline ends came to 20 bases. The CDR3 covers 17 residues.

J is TRBJ2-1 and V is TRBV29-1, with a tentative D call TRBD2 (6 bases). Trimming removed 1 base at V and 6 bases at J, with 16 bases between. CDR3 size: 15 residues. Per the germline V gene, CDR1 is SQVTM and CDR2 is ANQGSEA. CDR3 residues: CSVEGEADRANEQFF. As DNA, the CDR3 is TGCAGCGTTGAAGGGGAGGCCGACAGAGCCAATGAGCAGTTCTTC.

This chain uses TRBV11-2 with TRBJ2-1; 7 bases line up with TRBD1. CDR3 size: 15 residues. Germline trimming cut 1 base from V and 7 bases from J; bases unmatched to any gene: 7. Per the germline V gene, CDR1 is SGHAT and CDR2 is FQNNGV. CDR3 bases: TGTGCCAGCAGCTTAGTCAGGGGGATTTTAAATGAGCAGTTCTTC. It encodes CASSLVRGILNEQFF.

V and J are TRBV13 and TRBJ1-1; the match to TRBD1 covers 7 bases. Looked up from germline, CDR1 is PRHDT and CDR2 is FYEKMQ (reference sequence). V was clipped by 5 bases and J by 6 bases; unmatched bases: 6. The length of the CDR3 is 13 residues. In DNA form, the CDR3 reads TGTGCCAGCAGCCATACAGGGGACTCTGAAGCTTTCTTT. This encodes CASSHTGDSEAFF. The variable domain in full, completed from reference TRBV13 and TRBJ1-1, reads AAGVIQSPRHLIKEKRETATLKCYPIPRHDTVYWYQQGPGQDPQFLISFYEKMQSDKGSIPDRFSAQQFSDYHSELNMSSLELGDSALYFCASSHTGDSEAFFGQGTRLTVV.

This clone was detected only a few times. The chain couples TRBV4-3 to TRBJ2-1; 10 bases align to TRBD2. The germline V gene encodes CDR1 LGHNA and CDR2 YSLEER. This CDR3 comprises 16 residues. V dropped 0 bases and J dropped 9; count of bases not matched to a gene: 8. CDR3 residues: CASSQDTSGGASEQFF. The CDR3 DNA sequence: TGCGCCAGCAGCCAAGATACAAGCGGGGGGGCAAGTGAGCAGTTCTTC.

The chain is built from TRBV18 and TRBJ2-1; 9 bases map to TRBD2. This CDR3 comprises 17 residues. Germline V CDR1 and CDR2: KGHSH, LQKENI. Trimming cost V 2 bases and J 2 bases; bases outside gene matches: 7. In nucleotides, the CDR3 is TGTGCCAGCTCACCATCGGGACTAGCTTCAGCCTACAATGAGCAGTTCTTC. Translated: CASSPSGLASAYNEQFF.

This chain links TRBV13 with TRBJ1-1; tentatively, D is TRBD1 (6 bases). The CDR3 has 13 amino acids. V lost 4 bases and J lost 1, with 7 bases in between. Germline V gives CDR1 PRHDT, CDR2 FYEKMQ (reference sequence). CDR3 region: CASSWGQNTEAFF. CDR3 sequence (DNA): TGTGCCAGCAGCTGGGGACAGAACACTGAAGCTTTCTTT.

The J gene is TRBJ1-1, the V gene TRBV28, with D maybe TRBD1 (5 bases). Trimming removed 6 bases at V and 1 base at J, with 9 bases between. From germline, CDR1 is MDHEN and CDR2 SYDVKM. The CDR3 is 13 amino acids. The CDR3 nucleotides read TGTGCCAGCAGCAGGGACGGGAACACTGAAGCTTTCTTT. Amino acid sequence: CASSRDGNTEAFF.

The chain carries TRBV29-1 and TRBJ2-1; D possibly corresponds to TRBD1 (5 bases). This CDR3 is 15 amino acids long. The germline V and J ends were trimmed by 6 bases and 1 base, with 16 bases remaining between them. Germline V gene lookup returns CDR1 SQVTM and CDR2 ANQGSEA. The CDR3 DNA reads TGCAGCGTGGATCAGGGTGAGAAGTCCTACAATGAGCAGTTCTTC. Translation gives CSVDQGEKSYNEQFF.

The chain combines TRBV9 with TRBJ2-1, with 9 bases identical to TRBD1. CDR3 size: 16 residues. The germline V gene has CDR1 SGDLS and CDR2 YYNGEE. V lost 4 bases, J lost 4 bases, and 9 bases stayed unmatched. The CDR3 nucleotides are TGTGCCAGCAGCCCTGAGACAGGGGGTTATTACAATGAGCAGTTCTTC. Translating gives CASSPETGGYYNEQFF.

The rearrangement links TRBV6-6 to TRBJ2-7; 8 bases match TRBD2. The CDR3 loop spans 13 amino acids. V lost 6 bases, J lost 6 bases, and 7 bases stayed unmatched. Per germline, CDR1 MNHNY and CDR2 SVGAGI (reference sequence). In DNA, the CDR3 is TGTGCCAGCAGAGCGGGAGCAATTTCCGAGCAGTACTTC. It specifies CASRAGAISEQYF.

J is TRBJ1-1 and V is TRBV5-1; a possible D gene is TRBD1 (6 bases). The length of the CDR3 is 14 residues. V was cut by 1 base and J by 7 bases, with 14 bases left in between. The germline CDR1 and CDR2 sequences are SGHRS and YFSETQ. In nucleotides, the CDR3 is TGCGCCAGCAGCTTGAACAGGGAGGCCCTTGAAGCTTTCTTT. Its protein product is CASSLNREALEAFF.

This clone was found a few times. Different DNA sequences within this sample yield the same CDR3. The chain couples TRBV10-3 to TRBJ1-1; D not resolved. This CDR3 comprises 12 residues. V lost 3 bases and J lost 3, with 5 bases in between. The germline CDR1 and CDR2 sequences are ENHRY and SYGVKD. This CDR3 reads CAISEGDTEAFF. For the CDR3, the DNA is TGTGCCATCAGTGAAGGCGACACTGAAGCTTTCTTT.

V and J are TRBV5-1 and TRBJ2-1, with no clear D. This CDR3 is built from 13 residues. V was trimmed by 3 bases and J by 0 bases, leaving 4 bases between them. From germline, CDR1 is SGHRS and CDR2 YFSETQ. CDR3 protein: CASSSSSYNEQFF. CDR3 DNA: TGCGCCAGCAGCTCCAGCTCCTACAATGAGCAGTTCTTC.

This clone appeared a few times. V is TRBV19 and J is TRBJ1-6, with D maybe TRBD1 (6 bases). The germline CDR1 and CDR2 sequences are LNHDA and SQIVND (reference sequence). Deletions cut 6 bases from V and 9 bases from J, with 18 bases between. CDR3 length equals 15 residues. This chain's CDR3 is CASSPLGTSGSPLHF. Here the CDR3 DNA reads TGTGCCAGTAGCCCCCTCGGGACAAGTGGTTCACCCCTCCACTTT.